This T cell receptor beta chain was documented in a study of Ad26.COV2.S vaccination and SARS-CoV-2 variants (dated by TCRdb to the early 2020s). Regarding the study in general: Donors in the vaccine arm were drawn from COV1001, a phase I-IIa trial of Ad26.COV2.S in healthy adults that was multicentre, randomized, double-blind and placebo-controlled. Ad26.COV2.S was administered intramuscularly at 5 x 10^10 or 1 x 10^11 viral particles, either as a single shot or as two shots given 56 days apart. TCRbeta repertoire sequencing was used to assess the specificity and breadth of SARS-CoV-2-reactive T cell receptors after Ad26.COV2.S vaccination. The TCR-sequenced set comprised roughly 30 samples: around 20 Ad26.COV2.S vaccine recipients, 5 placebo recipients and 8 SARS-CoV-2 convalescent individuals. Participants in the trial were split at random into five groups of five each, receiving low-dose or high-dose Ad26.COV2.S once or twice, or else placebo on both occasions. Investigators did not know the trial group allocation while performing experiments and assessing outcomes. General conclusions and limits of the study: Comparing responses between vaccine doses or regimens was not something the study was powered to do. The authors noted that the TCR breadth and depth analyses may have underestimated total T cell responses. Vaccine and placebo recipients had similar non-spike TCR breadth, a finding consistent with the vaccine containing only spike. Higher spike-specific TCR breadth was observed in Ad26.COV2.S recipients than in placebo recipients (P = 0.0014). After vaccination, substantial breadth of spike-specific CD8+ and CD4+ T cell responses was reported.

For this clone: Its target antigen remains unknown. Qualities for individual bases were not recorded, and no much larger clone is one base off.

The immunoSEQ Assay was used to sequence TCRbeta CDR3 regions. After extraction, genomic DNA underwent amplification by bias-controlled multiplex PCR, followed by high-throughput sequencing. Under the source paper's analysis protocol: To quantify the absolute abundance of every unique TCRbeta CDR3 region, sequences were collapsed and filtered. T cell fraction was estimated by normalizing TCRbeta template counts to usable DNA, with usable DNA measured through amplification of reference genes found in all nucleated cells. Repertoire TCRs were annotated as SARS-CoV-2-specific when V gene, CDR3 amino acid sequence and J gene were exactly matched to a known reactive TCR set. The reference SARS-CoV-2 TCR set came from MIRA and was filtered for enrichment in COVID-19-positive ImmuneCODE repertoires, removing public or cross-reactive TCRs. Using the MIRA antigens, annotated TCRs were further analysed by specific ORF or by position within an ORF. Breadth was defined as annotated unique rearrangements over total unique productive rearrangements; depth was the summed frequency of those rearrangements. Two-sided Wilcoxon rank-sum tests were applied when comparing TCR breadth between groups. The table comes from immuneACCESS by way of TCRdb, which keeps in-frame sequences with V and J called. Part of the clones is missing from these tables; in studies checked, under half for an unresolved V gene and the rest for unknown reasons. V and J calls and clone size come straight from that table; D and trimming were deduced from the DNA. The sample includes 450,000 to 550,000 clones, with approximately 90% observed a single time. 1.7% of the sample rests with the top ten.

The treatment or condition label, read with the paper, signifies: roughly 20 received Ad26.COV2.S at low or high dose, single or two shots; a few received placebo; per-sample allocation not given. Repertoires of vaccine and placebo recipients were sequenced from samples taken on day 63 after the first injection. Between 29 July and 7 August 2020, Cohort 1b enrolled about 27 adults aged 18-55 years at one site in Boston, USA. As a vaccine, Ad26.COV2.S was a replication-incompetent adenovirus type 26 vector that expressed a prefusion-stabilized SARS-CoV-2 spike protein derived from the original Wuhan strain. Material: peripheral blood, obtained in a trial of Ad26.COV2.S vaccine versus placebo. The origin of this receptor is a person aged 18 to 65 who received the Ad26.COV2.S COVID-19 vaccine or a placebo.

The CDR3 corresponds to CASGEFEQFF. Here is the DNA: TGTGCCAGCGGTGAATTTGAGCAGTTCTTC. The rearranged segments are TRBV27 and TRBJ2-1; there is no confident call for the D gene. The germline V gene (reference sequence) supplies CDR1 MNHEY and CDR2 SMNVEV. The CDR3 starts with the cysteine, ends with the phenylalanine, and has 10 residues. Only the CDR3 region is kept as DNA, spanning 30 bases read in frame from base 1. V is cut by 8 bases and J by 9 bases, and the space between the germline ends is 8 bases.